What follows are 10 T cell receptor beta chains derived from one specimen sequenced in a study of CD8+CD57+ T cells in acquired aplastic anemia (dated by TCRdb to 2016 to 2019). Expansion of CD8+CD57+ cells had been shown by flow cytometry in the patients chosen for sequencing. Instrument used: Illumina HiSeq 2000. Genomic DNA was used as template for profiling of TCR beta VDJ combinations and CDR3 sequences. TCRdb redid the processing of the public reads, applying fastp at Q25 and MiXCR, and retained in-frame beta chains. Each record represents a unique CDR3 protein, reported with the most common genes and DNA among its rows. The sample has 450,000 to 600,000 distinct CDR3 sequences on record, around a third of them singletons. The top ten hold under 0.95% of the sample. Input material: sorted CD4+, CD8+, or CD8+CD57+ T cells (not recorded which) from PBMCs. The receptors shown here come from a human donor with aplastic anemia.

This clonotype was detected many times. This chain links TRBV9 with TRBJ2-3, with 7 bases fitting TRBD1. J gave up 5 bases and V 3 bases, and 12 bases lay outside the gene matches. Germline values: CDR1 SGDLS, CDR2 YYNGEE. The CDR3 is 16 amino acids. CDR3 loop: CASSDDRVTRRDTQYF. The CDR3 nucleotides are TGTGCCAGCAGCGACGACAGGGTTACGCGGAGAGATACGCAGTATTTT.

CDR3 loop: CASSPGQGGSYNEQFF. CDR3 DNA sequence: TGTGCCAGCAGCCCGGGACAGGGAGGGTCCTACAATGAGCAGTTCTTC. The gene calls are TRBV9 and TRBJ2-1, with 9 bases identical to TRBD1. The CDR3 is made up of 16 amino acids. CDR1 is SGDLS and CDR2 is YYNGEE in the germline V gene. The ends lost 4 bases at V and 1 base at J; junction bases unmatched: 6. The full variable domain, rest sourced from reference TRBV9 and TRBJ2-1, is DSGVTQTPKHLITATGQRVTLRCSPRSGDLSVYWYQQSLDQGLQFLIQYYNGEERAKGNILERFSAQQFPDLHSELNLSSLELGDSALYFCASSPGQGGSYNEQFFGPGTRLTVL.

At least ten counts were recorded for this clonotype. This chain links TRBV2 with TRBJ2-7; 11 bases are a match to TRBD2. This CDR3 has 15 residues. The junction had 7 bases not matched to a gene; V was cut back by 4 bases and J by 5 bases. Looked up from germline, CDR1 is SNHLY and CDR2 is FYNNEI. The DNA for the CDR3 is TGTGCCAGCAGTGTAGCGGGGGGGCTTAGTAACGAGCAGTACTTC. This gives the protein CASSVAGGLSNEQYF.

This clonotype showed up many times. V and J are TRBV24-1 and TRBJ1-2; no clear D. Germline V gives CDR1 KGHDR, CDR2 SFDVKD. The CDR3 loop spans 13 amino acids. V was pared by 1 base and J by 2 bases, with 4 bases between. Here the CDR3 DNA reads TGTGCCACCAGTGATTTTAACAACTATGGCTACACCTTC. It translates to CATSDFNNYGYTF.

Notes on this clonotype: With a much larger clone just one base away, this may be a read error. This chain links TRBV10-3 with TRBJ1-1; D call uncertain. V lost 10 bases, J lost 7 bases, and 13 bases lay in between. There are 11 residues in the CDR3. Germline CDR1 and CDR2: ENHRY and SYGVKD. Here the CDR3 reads CASRSASEAFF. For the CDR3, the DNA is TGTGCCAGCAGGTCCGCTAGTGAAGCTTTCTTT.

This clonotype has more than one count but fewer than ten. This chain links TRBV5-1 with TRBJ2-5; D is uncertain. Trimming cost V 0 bases and J 3 bases, with 9 bases left between them. Germline assignment: CDR1 SGHRS and CDR2 YFSETQ. The length of the CDR3 is 14 residues. This CDR3 is CASSLVAGEETQYF. The CDR3 DNA reads TGCGCCAGCAGCTTGGTGGCAGGCGAAGAGACCCAGTACTTC.

This chain joins TRBV20-1 and TRBJ2-7; 8 nucleotides match TRBD1. Trimming cost V 0 bases and J 6 bases; bases outside gene matches: 7. Germline V gene sequence: CDR1 DFQATT, CDR2 SNEGSKA (reference sequence). This CDR3 has 14 residues. CDR3 in amino acids: CSARDLTGAGEQYF. Here the CDR3 DNA reads TGCAGTGCTAGAGATTTGACAGGGGCCGGCGAGCAGTACTTC.

This clonotype appeared many times. V is TRBV2 and J is TRBJ2-7; TRBD1 agrees at 8 bases. Germline values: CDR1 SNHLY, CDR2 FYNNEI. Trimming removed 6 bases from V and 6 bases from J; junction bases left unmatched: 10. The CDR3 has 14 amino acids. The CDR3 DNA sequence: TGTGCCAGCAGCCCCAACCAGGGGGCAAGCGAGCAGTACTTC. Translating gives CASSPNQGASEQYF.

This clonotype was seen many times. This sequence joins TRBV5-1 and TRBJ2-7; D call uncertain. Germline CDR1 is SGHRS and CDR2 is YFSETQ. Trimming took off 5 bases at V and 0 bases at J, with 12 bases between the two ends. CDR3 size: 14 residues. The CDR3 bases are TGCGCCAGCAGTCTCGTGATGTACTCCTACGAGCAGTACTTC. Protein sequence: CASSLVMYSYEQYF.

There are many counts of this clonotype. V and J are TRBV25-1 and TRBJ1-2; D is uncertain. Trimming pared 3 bases from V and 5 bases from J, leaving 16 bases between. The CDR3 spans 15 residues. Germline V gene data show CDR1 as MGHDK and CDR2 as SYGVNS. The CDR3 nucleotides read TGTGCCAGCAGTGATACTACCAGACCTCTATATGGCTACACCTTC. Protein sequence: CASSDTTRPLYGYTF.